This passage covers 25 T cell receptor beta chains from one sample sequenced in a study of OX40 agonist ivuxolimab in advanced cancers. Clones were read by immunoSEQ multiplex PCR, and TCRdb kept only the in-frame ones, dropping some. Altogether 75,000 to 80,000 clones are present, roughly 80% being singletons, with the ten largest covering about 4.9%. The material sequenced was CD4+ or CD8+ T cells sorted from blood, taken in a trial of the OX40 agonist ivuxolimab. The receptors originated from an adult with an advanced solid tumor such as melanoma, head and neck, liver or kidney cancer.

This chain links TRBV19 with TRBJ1-5; D is ambiguous. Trimming left V 5 bases short and J 0 bases short, with 11 bases between. Per germline, CDR1 LNHDA and CDR2 SQIVND (reference sequence). The CDR3 totals 15 residues. The CDR3 loop is CASSLTAYSNQPQHF. CDR3 DNA sequence: TGTGCCAGTAGTCTGACTGCGTATAGCAATCAGCCCCAGCATTTT. Together with reference TRBV19 and TRBJ1-5, the CDR3 gives the full variable domain: DGGITQSPKYLFRKEGQNVTLSCEQNLNHDAMYWYRQDPGQGLRLIYYSQIVNDFQKGDIAEGYSVSREKKESFPLTVTSAQKNPTAFYLCASSLTAYSNQPQHFGDGTRLSIL.

The chain carries TRBV7-9 and TRBJ2-7; D may be TRBD2 (5 bases). The CDR3 has 14 amino acids. Looked up from germline, CDR1 is SEHNR and CDR2 is FQNEAQ (reference sequence). V was cut by 3 bases and J by 1 base, with 10 bases left in between. The DNA of the CDR3 is TGTGCCAGCAGCTTGGCGGGCCAATCCTACGAGCAGTACTTC. Translating it yields CASSLAGQSYEQYF.

V usage is TRBV11-3 and J usage is TRBJ1-2; D is possibly TRBD1 (5 bases). Germline assignment: CDR1 SGHNT and CDR2 YENEEA. Between the trimmed V and J ends, which lost 4 bases and 4 bases, there was a span of 16 bases. The CDR3 extends over 15 amino acids. The CDR3 bases are TGTGCCAGCAGCTCCACTTGGGCAGGGTTCTATGGCTACACCTTC. It translates to CASSSTWAGFYGYTF.

J is TRBJ2-7 and V is TRBV5-5; 9 nucleotides align to TRBD2. CDR3 size: 15 residues. Trimming took 4 bases from V and 9 from J; bases not matched to a gene: 14. Germline CDR1 is SGHKS and CDR2 is YYEKEE (reference sequence). CDR3 loop: CASSLLGLAGSGQYF. The CDR3 bases are TGTGCCAGCAGCCTACTCGGTCTAGCGGGATCCGGGCAGTACTTC. The whole variable domain, remainder taken from reference TRBV5-5 and TRBJ2-7, is DAGVTQSPTHLIKTRGQQVTLRCSPISGHKSVSWYQQVLGQGPQFIFQYYEKEERGRGNFPDRFSARQFPNYSSELNVNALLLGDSALYLCASSLLGLAGSGQYFGPGTRLTVT.

V and J are TRBV11-3 and TRBJ2-1; TRBD1 agrees at 10 bases. The length of the CDR3 is 16 residues. Trimming removed 5 bases from V and 6 bases from J; junction bases left unmatched: 10. Germline CDR1 SGHNT, CDR2 YENEEA. CDR3 residues: CASSRAGTGVRNEQFF. In nucleotides, the CDR3 is TGTGCCAGCAGCCGTGCCGGGACAGGGGTCCGCAATGAGCAGTTCTTC.

J is TRBJ2-1 and V is TRBV7-6; D perhaps matches TRBD2 (6 bases). Germline CDR1 SGHVS, CDR2 FNYEAQ. The CDR3 has 13 residues. With 5 bases removed from V and 8 bases from J, the gap between germline ends came to 13 bases. The CDR3 region has the DNA TGTGCCAGCAGCCTCTCAAGGAGGGATGAGCAGTTCTTC. This translates into CASSLSRRDEQFF.

This chain connects TRBV5-1 to TRBJ1-1; D remains unclear. V shed 5 bases and J shed 4 bases, with 12 bases lying between them. Germline V gives CDR1 SGHRS, CDR2 YFSETQ. The CDR3 sequence is 13 residues long. The CDR3 loop reads CASRGEDRTEAFF. For the CDR3, the DNA is TGCGCCAGCAGAGGCGAGGATCGCACTGAAGCTTTCTTT.

V gene TRBV29-1 combines with J gene TRBJ2-7, with a possible D match to TRBD2 (6 bases). CDR1 is SQVTM, CDR2 ANQGSEA, per germline. The CDR3 is 11 residues long. Trimming removed 6 bases from V and 5 bases from J, with 11 bases in between. CDR3 bases: TGCAGCGTGACTACGGGGGACGAGCAGTACTTC. It yields the protein CSVTTGDEQYF.

The chain combines TRBV6-1 with TRBJ2-7; maybe TRBD2 (6 bases). From germline, CDR1 is MNHNS and CDR2 SASEGT. V lost 1 base, J lost 6 bases, and 10 bases lay in between. The CDR3 totals 13 residues. CDR3 region: CASSEVRGTEQYF. The CDR3 DNA is TGTGCCAGCAGTGAAGTTCGGGGGACCGAGCAGTACTTC.

This chain links TRBV6-1 with TRBJ2-6; weak D call: TRBD2 (5 bases). CDR3 length: 15 amino acids. Germline assignment: CDR1 MNHNS and CDR2 SASEGT. The ends were cut back, 6 bases at V and 0 bases at J, with 9 bases in the middle. The CDR3 loop is CASRKADSGANVLTF. The CDR3 nucleotides are TGTGCCAGCAGAAAAGCGGACTCTGGGGCCAACGTCCTGACTTTC.

Only a few counts were recorded for this clone. The rearrangement joins TRBV18 to TRBJ1-1, with D possibly being TRBD1 (5 bases). CDR3 length: 14 residues. Trimming left V 3 bases short and J 4 bases short, with 12 bases between. CDR1 and CDR2 from the germline V gene are KGHSH and LQKENI. CDR3 sequence (DNA): TGTGCCAGCTCACCTGATGCAGGGTCCACTGAAGCTTTCTTT. It is translated as CASSPDAGSTEAFF.

V is TRBV2 and J is TRBJ1-2; 7 bases fit TRBD1. Trimming cost V 5 bases and J 8 bases; bases outside gene matches: 14. This CDR3 has 15 amino acids. Per germline, CDR1 SNHLY and CDR2 FYNNEI. For the CDR3, the DNA is TGTGCCAGCAGTCATGCCCGGGACAGTCCCAGCGGCTACACCTTC. It is translated as CASSHARDSPSGYTF. Complete variable domain (other parts from reference TRBV2 and TRBJ1-2): EPEVTQTPSHQVTQMGQEVILRCVPISNHLYFYWYRQILGQKVEFLVSFYNNEISEKSEIFDDQFSVERPDGSNFTLKIRSTKLEDSAMYFCASSHARDSPSGYTFGSGTRLTVV.

The V call is TRBV5-1, the J call TRBJ1-5; the match to TRBD1 covers 9 bases. This CDR3 is 15 amino acids long. The V segment lost 1 base and the J segment 7 bases; nucleotides outside the gene matches: 6. Per the germline V gene, CDR1 is SGHRS and CDR2 is YFSETQ. Written as DNA, the CDR3 is TGCGCCAGCAGCTTGACAGGGGGCGCGGAACAGCCCCAGCATTTT. Translated: CASSLTGGAEQPQHF.

This sequence joins TRBV6-4 and TRBJ2-1, with 7 bases identical to TRBD2. The CDR3 covers 15 residues. Trimming removed 2 bases from V and 5 bases from J; junction bases left unmatched: 6. CDR1 MRHNA and CDR2 SNTAGT come from the germline V gene. CDR3 in amino acids: CASSDGRGTHNEQFF. The CDR3 nucleotides read TGTGCCAGCAGTGACGGGAGGGGCACACACAATGAGCAGTTCTTC.

The chain uses TRBV2 and TRBJ2-7; D is uncertain. The CDR3 is 14 amino acids. V was trimmed by 4 bases and J by 1 base, leaving 11 bases between them. CDR1 and CDR2 from the germline V gene are SNHLY and FYNNEI. CDR3 sequence (DNA): TGTGCCAGCAGTGTTTCAATTCCATCCTACGAGCAGTACTTC. Translating it yields CASSVSIPSYEQYF.

A single count supports this clone. The genes are TRBV5-1 and TRBJ2-6; D is perhaps TRBD1 (5 bases). Germline V gene data show CDR1 as SGHRS and CDR2 as YFSETQ. This CDR3 is built from 14 residues. The germline V and J ends were trimmed by 4 bases and 4 bases, with 9 bases remaining between them. This CDR3 reads CASSVDNGANVLTF. In DNA, the CDR3 is TGCGCCAGCAGCGTGGACAACGGGGCCAACGTCCTGACTTTC.

This chain joins TRBV6-5 and TRBJ2-7, with 11 bases that match TRBD2. Germline assignment: CDR1 MNHEY and CDR2 SVGAGI. Germline trimming cut 4 bases from V and 4 bases from J; bases unmatched to any gene: 6. CDR3 size: 15 residues. In DNA form, the CDR3 reads TGTGCCAGCAGTTTGGCGGCTAGCGGGAGGTACGAGCAGTACTTC. It is translated as CASSLAASGRYEQYF.

The rearrangement uses TRBV7-2 and TRBJ1-2; 8 bases are shared with TRBD1. Germline trimming cut 4 bases from V and 4 bases from J; bases unmatched to any gene: 5. Germline-derived CDR1 and CDR2 are SGHTA and FQGNSA. The CDR3 is 14 amino acids. CDR3 region: CASSSTGGGYGYTF. CDR3 DNA sequence: TGTGCCAGCAGCTCAACAGGGGGTGGCTATGGCTACACCTTC.

V usage is TRBV4-1 and J usage is TRBJ2-5, with 14 positions matching TRBD2. Germline CDR1 MGHRA, CDR2 YSYEKL. The CDR3 is 20 residues long. The V and J ends lost 3 bases and 4 bases, in that order; junction bases with no gene match: 16. The CDR3 bases are TGCGCCAGCAGCCACCCCACATGGACTAGCGGGGGGCCAGTGAGAGAGACCCAGTACTTC. Translated, it gives CASSHPTWTSGGPVRETQYF.

The chain is built from TRBV5-6 and TRBJ1-5; TRBD1 matches 9 bases. CDR1 is SGHDT and CDR2 is YYEEEE in the germline V gene. The length of the CDR3 is 16 residues. Losses at the gene ends were 3 bases for V and 3 bases for J; bases not matched to a gene: 7. The CDR3 DNA reads TGTGCCAGCAGCTCACTCCGGGACAGGGCCAATCAGCCCCAGCATTTT. Protein product: CASSSLRDRANQPQHF.

V is TRBV5-1 and J is TRBJ1-1; the match to TRBD1 covers 9 bases. Germline values: CDR1 SGHRS, CDR2 YFSETQ. The CDR3 length is 15 residues. The junction had 4 bases not matched to a gene; V was cut back by 0 bases and J by 4 bases. CDR3 sequence reads: CASSLGDRGVTEAFF. The CDR3 DNA sequence: TGCGCCAGCAGCTTGGGTGACAGGGGGGTCACTGAAGCTTTCTTT. The whole variable domain, filled in from reference TRBV5-1 and TRBJ1-1, reads KAGVTQTPRYLIKTRGQQVTLSCSPISGHRSVSWYQQTPGQGLQFLFEYFSETQRNKGNFPGRFSGRQFSNSRSEMNVSTLELGDSALYLCASSLGDRGVTEAFFGQGTRLTVV.

The rearrangement joins TRBV9 to TRBJ1-4; D not resolved. The germline V and J ends were trimmed by 4 bases and 0 bases, with 7 bases remaining between them. In germline, CDR1 is SGDLS, CDR2 YYNGEE. The CDR3 spans 14 residues. CDR3 amino acids: CASSYGTTNEKLFF. The CDR3 DNA is TGTGCCAGCAGCTACGGGACAACTAATGAAAAACTGTTTTTT.

This sequence joins TRBV9 and TRBJ1-1, with TRBD1 matching over 7 bases. After removal of 0 bases from V and 1 base from J, the junction contained 3 bases not matched to a gene. The CDR3 runs to 15 residues. Germline V gene lookup returns CDR1 SGDLS and CDR2 YYNGEE. The CDR3 DNA sequence: TGTGCCAGCAGCGTAGGAGGGGGCGGGAACACTGAAGCTTTCTTT. Amino acid sequence: CASSVGGGGNTEAFF.

The rearrangement uses TRBV7-8 and TRBJ1-2, with a weak D call TRBD1 (6 bases). V lost 6 bases and J 7 bases, leaving 18 bases between the germline ends. The CDR3 has 14 amino acids. The germline V gene encodes CDR1 SGHVS and CDR2 FQNEAQ. DNA of the CDR3: TGTGCCAGCAGGGAGGACAGCCCTCGGGGTGGCTACACCTTC. It is translated as CASREDSPRGGYTF.

The V call is TRBV5-6, the J call TRBJ1-2, with a possible D match to TRBD1 (6 bases). V lost 1 base and J 4 bases, leaving 17 bases between the germline ends. The CDR3 consists of 16 residues. Germline-derived CDR1 and CDR2 are SGHDT and YYEEEE. CDR3 region: CASSLSQGSASYGYTF. The CDR3 coding sequence is TGTGCCAGCAGCTTGTCACAGGGCAGCGCGTCCTATGGCTACACCTTC.